This is a list of T cell receptor beta chains from one sample in a study of T cells in Graves' hyperthyroidism and ophthalmopathy. TCRdb re-called the multiplex PCR reads with MiXCR, one entry per CDR3 protein. The table has about 530,000 distinct CDR3 sequences, roughly a sixth seen once. The source material was blood. These receptors all come from a woman younger than 30 with Graves' ophthalmopathy. CDR3s include the opening cysteine and the closing phenylalanine or tryptophan. A D gene is named only where the DNA matches it firmly. Clone size is stated in some rows and not others, as once, few, many or a class when expanded.

clone size,J gene,D gene,V gene,CDR3 protein,CDR3 DNA
many,TRBJ1-1,.,TRBV5-5,CASSLEDTAVEAFF,TGTGCCAGCAGCTTGGAGGACACTGCCGTTGAAGCTTTCTTT
.,TRBJ2-5,.,TRBV5-1,CASSFSLRETQYF,TGCGCCAGCAGCTTTTCCCTGAGGGAGACCCAGTACTTC
.,TRBJ2-1,TRBD1,TRBV7-2,CASNRTGDNEQFF,TGTGCCAGCAATAGGACAGGGGACAATGAGCAGTTCTTC
few,TRBJ1-2,TRBD1,TRBV30,CAWYQGQGGYGYTF,TGTGCCTGGTACCAGGGGCAGGGGGGCTATGGCTACACCTTC
few,TRBJ1-2,.,TRBV4-1,CASSPLFGAYGYTF,TGCGCCAGCAGCCCCCTTTTCGGGGCCTATGGCTACACCTTC
.,TRBJ1-2,.,TRBV20-1,CSAPGVYGYTF,TGCAGTGCCCCCGGGGTTTATGGCTACACCTTC
many,TRBJ1-2,.,TRBV6-1,CASSDRGASRLGLNYGYTF,TGTGCCAGCAGTGACCGGGGGGCGTCCCGACTGGGGCTGAACTATGGCTACACCTTC
few,TRBJ1-5,.,TRBV20-1,CSARDWGGREGNQPQHF,TGCAGTGCTAGAGATTGGGGTGGCAGGGAGGGCAATCAGCCCCAGCATTTT
few,TRBJ2-7,TRBD1,TRBV19,CASSRRDRGQDEQYF,TGTGCCAGTAGCAGGAGGGACAGGGGGCAGGACGAGCAGTACTTC
many,TRBJ1-1,.,TRBV7-3,CASSLGLLQNTEAFF,TGTGCCAGCAGCTTAGGGTTGCTGCAGAACACTGAAGCTTTCTTT
many,TRBJ2-7,.,TRBV11-2,CASSRGVGITSYEQYF,TGTGCCAGCAGCCGAGGCGTCGGGATAACATCCTACGAGCAGTACTTC
many,TRBJ2-1,TRBD2,TRBV2,CASSYPPGLAPGGHYNEQFF,TGTGCCAGCAGTTATCCCCCGGGACTAGCCCCCGGTGGCCATTACAATGAGCAGTTCTTC
.,TRBJ2-1,TRBD2,TRBV19,CASRPRGGVSNEQFF,TGTGCCAGTAGACCCCGCGGGGGGGTCTCCAATGAGCAGTTCTTC
many,TRBJ2-7,.,TRBV13,CASSLNRVLEEQYF,TGTGCCAGCAGCTTAAACAGGGTCCTGGAGGAGCAGTACTTC
few,TRBJ1-5,.,TRBV29-1,CSVEDKGQPQHF,TGCAGCGTTGAAGATAAGGGTCAGCCCCAGCATTTT
.,TRBJ2-4,.,TRBV20-1,CSAKQVPMDIQYF,TGCAGTGCGAAACAGGTCCCTATGGACATTCAGTACTTC
many,TRBJ2-1,TRBD2,TRBV6-2/TRBV6-3,CASSYRLGTSGILNEQFF,TGTGCCAGCAGTTACCGCCTAGGGACTAGCGGGATATTAAATGAGCAGTTCTTC
.,TRBJ2-3,.,TRBV19,CASRITWGGDTQYF,TGTGCCAGTAGGATCACCTGGGGCGGAGATACGCAGTATTTT
many,TRBJ2-3,.,TRBV12-3/TRBV12-4,CASSSGLVEQYF,TGTGCCAGCAGTTCGGGACTGGTTGAGCAGTATTTT
.,TRBJ1-3,.,TRBV29-1,CSVETDGSGNTIYF,TGCAGCGTTGAGACGGACGGCTCTGGAAACACCATATATTTT
.,TRBJ1-6,.,TRBV7-9,CASSLATSTHSPLHF,TGTGCCAGCAGCCTAGCCACTTCTACTCATTCACCCCTCCACTTT
few,TRBJ2-1,.,TRBV4-1,CASSQARGGVQQFF,TGCGCCAGCAGCCAAGCTAGGGGCGGGGTCCAGCAGTTCTTC
.,TRBJ2-7,.,TRBV10-3,CAISVGIGYEQYF,TGTGCCATCAGTGTCGGGATCGGTTACGAGCAGTACTTC
many,TRBJ1-2,.,TRBV5-1,CASSPFGGYYGYTF,TGCGCCAGCAGCCCCTTCGGGGGTTACTATGGCTACACCTTC
few,TRBJ2-4,.,TRBV7-9,CASSIQGTAKNIQYF,TGTGCCAGCAGCATTCAGGGAACGGCCAAAAACATTCAGTACTTC
.,TRBJ1-1,.,TRBV19,CASSIAGRTEAFF,TGTGCCAGTAGTATAGCAGGACGGACTGAAGCTTTCTTT
.,TRBJ1-1,TRBD1,TRBV19,CASSGPGQGNTEAFF,TGTGCCAGTAGTGGACCGGGACAGGGGAACACTGAAGCTTTCTTT
many,TRBJ2-3,.,TRBV20-1,CSASGQSTDTQYF,TGCAGTGCTAGTGGCCAAAGCACAGATACGCAGTATTTT
.,TRBJ1-6,.,TRBV11-2,CASSLEYSPLHF,TGTGCCAGCAGCTTAGAGTATTCACCCCTCCACTTT
few,TRBJ2-7,.,TRBV30,CAWSVPGAPYEQYF,TGTGCCTGGAGTGTACCAGGGGCACCCTACGAGCAGTACTTC
.,TRBJ2-7,.,TRBV27,CASGDRLSYEQYF,TGTGCCAGCGGAGACAGGTTATCCTACGAGCAGTACTTC
.,TRBJ1-5,.,TRBV30,CAWSGGRVNQPQHF,TGTGCCTGGAGTGGGGGACGGGTCAATCAGCCCCAGCATTTT
.,TRBJ2-3,TRBD2,TRBV27,CASSSSTSPDTQYF,TGTGCCAGCAGTTCCTCGACTAGCCCAGATACGCAGTATTTT
many,TRBJ2-2,.,TRBV13,CARRRNTGELFF,TGTGCCAGGAGACGGAACACCGGGGAGCTGTTTTTT
many,TRBJ2-3,.,TRBV30,CAWSSPGRQASTQYF,TGTGCCTGGAGTTCACCGGGGCGACAGGCCAGCACGCAGTATTTT
many,TRBJ2-5,TRBD2,TRBV27,CASSLSPTSGRGETQYF,TGTGCCAGCAGTTTATCACCAACTAGCGGGAGGGGGGAGACCCAGTACTTC
.,TRBJ2-7,.,TRBV7-2,CASSLGESGLSYEQYF,TGTGCCAGCAGCCTGGGGGAGTCTGGACTCTCCTACGAGCAGTACTTC
few,TRBJ1-5,TRBD1,TRBV19,CASSPTGEINQPQHF,TGTGCCAGTAGCCCGACAGGGGAAATCAATCAGCCCCAGCATTTT
few,TRBJ2-6,.,TRBV5-1,CASSLRPGAQRSGANVLTF,TGCGCCAGCAGCTTGAGACCTGGGGCCCAGAGATCTGGGGCCAACGTCCTGACTTTC
many,TRBJ1-1,TRBD1,TRBV12-3/TRBV12-4,CASSRNRGRAFF,TGTGCCAGCAGTCGGAACAGGGGGCGAGCTTTCTTT
.,TRBJ1-1,TRBD1,TRBV7-3,CASMRTGMDTEAFF,TGTGCCAGCATGCGGACAGGGATGGACACTGAAGCTTTCTTT
.,TRBJ2-7,.,TRBV20-1,CSASADPSYEQYF,TGCAGTGCATCGGCAGACCCCTCCTACGAGCAGTACTTC
.,TRBJ2-5,.,TRBV5-1,CASSLVRRQETQYF,TGCGCCAGCAGCTTGGTCAGGCGTCAAGAGACCCAGTACTTC
.,TRBJ2-7,.,TRBV3-1,CASSQDLLSYEQYF,TGTGCCAGCAGCCAAGACCTGCTCTCCTACGAGCAGTACTTC
few,TRBJ2-1,TRBD1,TRBV11-2,CASSWSTGGSYNEQFF,TGTGCCAGCAGCTGGTCCACAGGGGGCTCCTACAATGAGCAGTTCTTC
.,TRBJ2-7,TRBD2,TRBV5-4,CASSLRSGGLRYEQYF,TGTGCCAGCAGCTTGAGGTCGGGGGGGCTGAGATACGAGCAGTACTTC
.,TRBJ1-2,TRBD1,TRBV9,CASSRTGTPGGYTF,TGTGCCAGCAGCCGGACAGGGACCCCTGGTGGCTACACCTTC
.,TRBJ2-1,.,TRBV7-3,CASSLDGGRGNEQFF,TGTGCCAGCAGCTTAGATGGGGGGCGCGGCAACGAGCAGTTCTTC
many,TRBJ1-2,TRBD1,TRBV2,CASSLDRGNDGYTF,TGTGCCAGCAGTCTCGACAGGGGGAACGATGGCTACACCTTC
few,TRBJ2-7,.,TRBV19,CASSPGLIYEQYF,TGTGCCAGTAGTCCGGGACTGATCTACGAGCAGTACTTC
many,TRBJ1-1,.,TRBV5-1,CASSPGPNGWGNTEAFF,TGCGCCAGCAGCCCCGGACCCAACGGGTGGGGGAACACTGAAGCTTTCTTT
few,TRBJ1-5,.,TRBV6-2/TRBV6-3,CASSYIGLGDSNQPQHF,TGTGCCAGCAGTTACATAGGCTTGGGGGACAGCAATCAGCCCCAGCATTTT
few,TRBJ2-5,TRBD1,TRBV28,CASAFNRGTETQYF,TGTGCCAGCGCTTTTAACAGGGGGACAGAGACCCAGTACTTC
few,TRBJ1-2,TRBD1,TRBV27,CASSSGQLGGYTF,TGTGCCAGCAGTTCGGGACAGCTTGGGGGCTACACCTTC
few,TRBJ1-1,.,TRBV6-1,CASGRQSPGGAFF,TGTGCCAGCGGCCGACAGTCACCCGGGGGGGCTTTCTTT
many,TRBJ2-1,.,TRBV20-1,CSASMAGSYNEQFF,TGCAGTGCCTCCATGGCGGGTTCCTACAATGAGCAGTTCTTC
few,TRBJ1-1,TRBD1,TRBV28,CASRATGAGTEAFF,TGTGCCAGCAGGGCGACAGGGGCAGGGACTGAAGCTTTCTTT